This TCR beta chain was sequenced for a study of T cell repertoires in cytomegalovirus infection. For the study at large: Shared public TCR beta signatures pointed to both CMV infection and a matching HLA type.

A few counts support this clonotype. The V gene's germline CDR1 is DFQATT and CDR2 SNEGSKA (reference sequence). J was trimmed by 1 base and V by 6 bases; bases with no gene match: 5. The CDR3 consists of 13 residues. TCRdb ran MiXCR on the reads and lists one entry per CDR3 protein. The sample yields about 180,000 distinct CDR3 sequences, approximately 15% seen once. Sample: PBMCs. The chain is built from TRBV20-1 and TRBJ1-1; 7 nucleotides match TRBD1. This TCR came from a human donor in good health (CMV status not recorded). Some clones in this sample may be carry-over from other donors' samples. The CDR3 nucleotides read TGCAGTGCACCGGACAGGAGGAACACTGAAGCTTTCTTT. Translation: CSAPDRRNTEAFF.